This T cell receptor beta chain was sequenced in a study of siplizumab effects on memory and regulatory T cells. Some clones are missing from TCRdb's copy, which holds only in-frame ones; the method was immunoSEQ multiplex PCR. The table has about 110,000 clones, around 90% seen once. This clone was observed a single time. The target antigen is unknown. There are 15 residues in the CDR3. Trimming stripped 4 bases from V and 1 base from J, with 12 bases between. The germline V gene has CDR1 MNHNS and CDR2 SASEGT. Study results and limitations: The drug siplizumab significantly decreased the alloreactive sequences that could be traced to unstimulated CD4+ memory cells.

The sample consisted of CD4+ T cells sorted from blood. The V gene is TRBV6-1, the J gene TRBJ2-3; D perhaps matches TRBD1 (5 bases). The clonotype originates from a human donor in good health. The CDR3 nucleotides read TGTGCCAGCAGTGCCCCACCGACAGGCACAGATACGCAGTATTTT. Residues: CASSAPPTGTDTQYF.